Listed below are T cell receptor beta chains from one sample, sequenced in a study of long-term antiretroviral therapy in people with HIV. Clones were read by immunoSEQ multiplex PCR, and TCRdb kept only the in-frame ones, dropping some. Here the sample spans about 26,000 clones, around 83% being singletons. Here the sequenced sample was unsorted PBMCs, taken roughly 2.7 years after starting antiretroviral therapy. These receptors were taken from a man aged 40-49 years with HIV. Both conserved end residues are part of each CDR3. D genes are given only for firm matches. Where a row states a size, it is once, few, many or the class of an expanded clone; other rows omit it.

j_call	v_call	clone_size	cdr3_length	d_call	cdr3_nt	cdr3_aa
TRBJ1-2	TRBV5-5	once	12	.	TGTGCCAGCAGCTTGGAGCACTATGGCTACACCTTC	CASSLEHYGYTF
TRBJ2-7	TRBV5-4	.	15	.	TGTGCCAGCAGCTTGAAGGGGACCTCAGGCACGAAGCAGTACTTC	CASSLKGTSGTKQYF
TRBJ1-3	TRBV4-1	few	16	.	TGCGCCAGCAGCCAACCGGGACACAGCTCTGGAAACACCATATATTTT	CASSQPGHSSGNTIYF
TRBJ2-7	TRBV6-5	.	13	.	TGTGCCAGCAAGGGACAGCGGGCCGGCGAGCAGTACTTC	CASKGQRAGEQYF
TRBJ2-1	TRBV29-1	.	13	TRBD2	TGCAGCGCGACTAGCGGGGGGGCTTTTGAGCAGTTCTTC	CSATSGGAFEQFF
TRBJ2-1	TRBV18	.	15	.	TGTGCCAGCTCGTCCACAGGGAGCTCCTACAATGAGCAGTTCTTC	CASSSTGSSYNEQFF
TRBJ1-5	TRBV15	.	14	.	TGTGCCACCAGCCGATGGGACGGAGGCCAGCCCCAGCATTTT	CATSRWDGGQPQHF
TRBJ2-2	TRBV5-6	.	15	.	TGTGCCAGCAGCTTGGTAGAACGAGGCACCGGGGAGCTGTTTTTT	CASSLVERGTGELFF
TRBJ2-3	TRBV2	.	15	.	TGTGCCAGCGTAAAGTCCGATGACTTAACAGATACGCAGTATTTT	CASVKSDDLTDTQYF
TRBJ2-1	TRBV5-4	.	14	TRBD2	TGTGCCACCTGGACTAGCGGGAGGGCCAATGAGCAGTTCTTC	CATWTSGRANEQFF
TRBJ2-2	TRBV4-1	.	15	.	TGCGCCAGCAGCCAACCAACACGTCAGCCCGGGGAGCTGTTTTTT	CASSQPTRQPGELFF
TRBJ1-2	TRBV4-1	.	16	TRBD1	TGCGCCAGCAGCCAAGACGACAGGGGGCTGAGCTATGGCTACACCTTC	CASSQDDRGLSYGYTF
TRBJ2-3	TRBV4-1	.	15	TRBD2	TGCGCCAGCAGCCGGACTAGCGGATCCACGGTGACGCAGTATTTT	CASSRTSGSTVTQYF
TRBJ1-2	TRBV28	.	14	.	TGTGCCAGCAGTTTAACAGAGTTTAACTATGGCTACACCTTC	CASSLTEFNYGYTF
TRBJ2-1	TRBV6-5	.	14	TRBD1	TGTGCCAGCAGTTACGGGACAGGGAGCGATGAGCAGTTCTTC	CASSYGTGSDEQFF
TRBJ1-5	TRBV6-1	.	15	.	TGTGCCAGCAGAAGGGACCTCGCCCGAAATCAGCCCCAGCATTTT	CASRRDLARNQPQHF